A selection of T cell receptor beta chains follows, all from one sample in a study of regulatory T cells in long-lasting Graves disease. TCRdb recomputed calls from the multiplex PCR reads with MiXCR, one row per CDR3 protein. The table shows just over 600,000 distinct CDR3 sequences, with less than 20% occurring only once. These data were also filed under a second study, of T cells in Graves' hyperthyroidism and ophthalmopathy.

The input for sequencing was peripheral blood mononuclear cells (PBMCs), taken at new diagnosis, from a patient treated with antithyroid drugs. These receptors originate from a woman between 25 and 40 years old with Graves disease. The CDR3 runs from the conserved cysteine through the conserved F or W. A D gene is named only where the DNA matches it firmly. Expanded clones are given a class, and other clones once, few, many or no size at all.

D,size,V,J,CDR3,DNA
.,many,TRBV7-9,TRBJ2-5,CASSFIERRLQETQYF,TGTGCCAGCAGCTTCATCGAGCGCAGGCTACAAGAGACCCAGTACTTC
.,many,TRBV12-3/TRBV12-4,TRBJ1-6,CASSLWVGNSPLHF,TGTGCCAGCAGTTTGTGGGTGGGAAATTCACCCCTCCACTTT
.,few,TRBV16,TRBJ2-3,CASSPVLSGDTQYF,TGTGCCAGCAGCCCAGTACTTTCTGGAGATACGCAGTATTTT
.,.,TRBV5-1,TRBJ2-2,CPSSPRTDTGELFF,TGCCCCAGCAGCCCAAGGACAGACACCGGGGAGCTGTTTTTT
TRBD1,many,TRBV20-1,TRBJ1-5,CSASRTGASQPQHF,TGCAGTGCTAGCCGGACAGGGGCTAGTCAGCCCCAGCATTTT
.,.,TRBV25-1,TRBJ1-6,CASSETGGISSYNSPLHF,TGTGCCAGCAGCGAGACCGGGGGGATCAGCTCCTATAATTCACCCCTCCACTTT
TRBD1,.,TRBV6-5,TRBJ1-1,CASSYYQGASEAFF,TGTGCCAGCAGTTACTACCAGGGGGCATCTGAAGCTTTCTTT
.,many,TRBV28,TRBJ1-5,CASSRARDQPQHF,TGTGCCAGCTCGAGGGCCAGGGATCAGCCCCAGCATTTT
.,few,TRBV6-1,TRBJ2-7,CASMTDSYEQYF,TGTGCCAGCATGACGGACTCCTACGAGCAGTACTTC
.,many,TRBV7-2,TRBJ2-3,CASSPRGWEMRDTQYF,TGTGCCAGCAGCCCCCGGGGTTGGGAGATGAGGGATACGCAGTATTTT
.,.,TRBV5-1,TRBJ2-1,CASSLDRGGLYNEQFF,TGCGCCAGCAGCTTGGATCGTGGGGGCCTGTACAATGAGCAGTTCTTC
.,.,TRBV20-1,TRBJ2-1,CSARFLGSAAYNEQFF,TGCAGTGCTAGATTTCTTGGTAGCGCAGCCTACAATGAGCAGTTCTTC
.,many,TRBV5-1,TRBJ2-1,CASSRAREEQFF,TGCGCCAGCAGCCGGGCGCGTGAGGAGCAGTTCTTC
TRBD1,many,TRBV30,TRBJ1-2,CAWSDWDRDGYTF,TGTGCCTGGAGTGACTGGGACAGGGATGGCTACACCTTC
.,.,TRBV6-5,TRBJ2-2,CASSYFPRRENTGELFF,TGTGCCAGCAGTTACTTTCCCCGGCGGGAGAACACCGGGGAGCTGTTTTTT
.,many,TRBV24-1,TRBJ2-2,CATSRLDTGELFF,TGTGCCACCAGCAGGTTAGACACCGGGGAGCTGTTTTTT
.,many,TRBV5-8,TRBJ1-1,CASSTGRRNTEAFF,TGTGCCAGCAGCACGGGACGGCGGAACACTGAAGCTTTCTTT
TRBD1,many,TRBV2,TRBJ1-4,CASNRDRGGLFF,TGTGCCAGCAACCGGGACAGGGGAGGACTGTTTTTT
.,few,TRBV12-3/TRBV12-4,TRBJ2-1,CASGSFWDEQFF,TGTGCCAGCGGGTCTTTCTGGGATGAGCAGTTCTTC
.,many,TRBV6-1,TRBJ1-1,CASSEVRGTEAFF,TGTGCCAGCAGTGAAGTTCGAGGTACTGAAGCTTTCTTT
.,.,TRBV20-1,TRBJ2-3,CSASEGVRAGTDTQYF,TGCAGTGCTTCGGAAGGGGTTAGGGCCGGCACAGATACGCAGTATTTT
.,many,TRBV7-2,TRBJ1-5,CASSLVSGLSNQPQHF,TGTGCCAGCAGCTTAGTCTCGGGGCTGAGCAATCAGCCCCAGCATTTT
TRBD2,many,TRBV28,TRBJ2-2,CASSFWLAGNTGELFF,TGTGCCAGCAGTTTTTGGCTAGCGGGAAACACCGGGGAGCTGTTTTTT
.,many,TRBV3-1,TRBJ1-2,CASSHSQKRDGYTF,TGTGCCAGCAGCCATTCACAAAAACGGGATGGCTACACCTTC
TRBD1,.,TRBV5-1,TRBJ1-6,CASSLEGQGSSPLHF,TGCGCCAGCAGCTTGGAAGGACAGGGGTCTTCACCCCTCCACTTT
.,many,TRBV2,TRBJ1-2,CASSAGEGANGYTF,TGTGCCAGCAGTGCAGGGGAAGGAGCTAACGGCTACACCTTC
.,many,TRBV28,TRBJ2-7,CASSFGGLENEQYF,TGTGCCAGCAGTTTCGGGGGCCTCGAAAACGAGCAGTACTTC